The 18 T cell receptor beta chains presented below share a single source sample, sequenced in a study of cytomegalovirus exposure and HLA in healthy donors. It was with 60 Vbeta and 13 Jbeta primers that the PCR ran. Clones were read by immunoSEQ multiplex PCR, and TCRdb kept only the in-frame ones, dropping some. The table has approximately 72,000 clones, roughly 86% seen once; the top ten hold 1.9%. The specimen sequenced was PBMCs. The receptor set was obtained from a man aged 18 to 35 in good health and CMV-seronegative.

The chain combines TRBV19 with TRBJ1-1, with 7 bases fitting TRBD1. CDR1 and CDR2 from the germline V gene are LNHDA and SQIVND (reference sequence). Losses at the gene ends were 7 bases for V and 0 bases for J; bases not matched to a gene: 5. The CDR3 length is 14 residues. In nucleotides, the CDR3 is TGTGCCAGTAACGAACAGGGGATGAACACTGAAGCTTTCTTT. Protein sequence: CASNEQGMNTEAFF.

The V and J genes are TRBV19 and TRBJ2-7; the D gene is possibly TRBD2 (6 bases). The CDR3 runs 15 residues. V was trimmed by 7 bases and J by 5 bases, leaving 21 bases between them. Germline CDR1 and CDR2: LNHDA and SQIVND (reference sequence). Written as DNA, the CDR3 is TGTGCCAGTACCGCCGGGACCCGCGGGGTTAACGAGCAGTACTTC. Translation: CASTAGTRGVNEQYF.

The chain recombines TRBV28 with TRBJ2-7; TRBD1 agrees at 9 bases. V lost 5 bases to trimming and J lost 4 bases; unmatched junction nucleotides: 9. CDR3 length equals 15 residues. Germline V lookup: CDR1 MDHEN, CDR2 SYDVKM. Here the CDR3 DNA reads TGTGCCAGCAGTCCGCCGGGACAGGGACGGTACGAGCAGTACTTC. Its translation is CASSPPGQGRYEQYF.

The V gene is TRBV7-9, the J gene TRBJ2-1, with 7 bases lining up with TRBD1. The CDR3 has 16 residues. Trimming removed 5 bases from V and 8 bases from J; junction bases left unmatched: 15. Germline values: CDR1 SEHNR, CDR2 FQNEAQ (reference sequence). CDR3 DNA: TGTGCCAGCAGCCCCAGGCAACAGGGGCCCCTGGATGAGCAGTTCTTC. The encoded protein is CASSPRQQGPLDEQFF.

The rearrangement links TRBV28 to TRBJ1-4, with 8 bases matching TRBD1. The J segment lost 7 bases and the V segment lost 3 bases, leaving 4 bases of the junction unmatched. The CDR3 consists of 14 residues. Germline CDR1 and CDR2: MDHEN and SYDVKM. The CDR3 is CASSFPGTGEKLFF. DNA of the CDR3: TGTGCCAGCAGTTTCCCCGGGACAGGTGAAAAACTGTTTTTT.

V gene TRBV6-5 combines with J gene TRBJ1-1, with TRBD1 matching over 7 bases. The CDR3 has 14 amino acids. CDR1 and CDR2 from the germline V gene are MNHEY and SVGAGI. The V segment lost 4 bases and the J segment 6 bases; nucleotides outside the gene matches: 8. As DNA, the CDR3 is TGTGCCAGCAGTTCAACAAAGGGGGCCGCTGAAGCTTTCTTT. This translates into CASSSTKGAAEAFF.

The chain combines TRBV5-1 with TRBJ1-1, with 7 bases that match TRBD1. Trimming cost V 6 bases and J 4 bases; bases outside gene matches: 9. The CDR3 sequence is 14 residues long. Germline assignment: CDR1 SGHRS and CDR2 YFSETQ. The CDR3 DNA is TGCGCCAGCAAGACCGGGACAGACTCCACTGAAGCTTTCTTT. This gives the protein CASKTGTDSTEAFF.

The genes are TRBV5-6 and TRBJ1-5, with D possibly being TRBD1 (6 bases). With 3 bases removed from V and 8 bases from J, the gap between germline ends came to 9 bases. The CDR3 length is 12 residues. CDR1 and CDR2 (germline): SGHDT, YYEEEE. Here the CDR3 DNA reads TGTGCCAGCAGCTGGGACAAGGAGCCCCAGCATTTT. Encoded protein: CASSWDKEPQHF.

The V and J genes are TRBV7-9 and TRBJ1-4; no definite D call. V lost 0 bases to trimming and J lost 4 bases, with 6 bases between them. Germline CDR1 SEHNR, CDR2 FQNEAQ (reference sequence). The CDR3 has 14 amino acids. CDR3 DNA: TGTGCCAGCAGCTTAGCCGGGATTAATGAAAAACTGTTTTTT. Its protein product is CASSLAGINEKLFF.

V usage is TRBV4-3 and J usage is TRBJ1-3; tentatively, D is TRBD1 (6 bases). This CDR3 has 20 residues. V lost 4 bases, J lost 4 bases, and 29 bases lay in between. Germline lookup yields CDR1 LGHNA and CDR2 YSLEER. Written as DNA, the CDR3 is TGCGCCAGCAGCCCACACAGGGTAGCCGCCATAGGCGCCCCGGGAAACACCATATATTTT. Encoded protein: CASSPHRVAAIGAPGNTIYF.

The chain recombines TRBV4-1 with TRBJ2-1, with 7 nucleotides matching TRBD2. The CDR3 spans 17 residues. Per germline, CDR1 MGHRA and CDR2 YSYEKL. Unmatched junction bases numbered 7, after V lost 0 bases and J lost 2 bases. CDR3 sequence reads: CASSQDLGGLPYNEQFF. CDR3 DNA: TGCGCCAGCAGCCAAGATTTGGGAGGGCTCCCCTACAATGAGCAGTTCTTC.

The sample holds a few counts of this clone. This chain uses TRBV5-4 with TRBJ1-3; perhaps TRBD1 as D (5 bases). The CDR3 consists of 16 residues. V lost 5 bases to trimming and J lost 4 bases, with 19 bases between them. Germline V CDR1 and CDR2: SGHNT, YYREEE (reference sequence). The CDR3 here is CASSRATGWRGNTIYF. DNA for the CDR3: TGTGCCAGCAGTCGGGCAACAGGTTGGAGAGGAAACACCATATATTTT.

This clone was found once. The V and J genes are TRBV19 and TRBJ1-2; 11 bases match TRBD1. This CDR3 region has 15 residues. CDR1 and CDR2 from the germline V gene are LNHDA and SQIVND (reference sequence). J was trimmed by 3 bases and V by 4 bases; bases with no gene match: 4. The CDR3 coding sequence is TGTGCCAGTAGTACAGGACAGGGGGCTTACTATGGCTACACCTTC. It yields the protein CASSTGQGAYYGYTF.

The table lists this clone with a few counts. The CDR3 nucleotides are TGTGCCAGCAGTTCCATCAGGGGGATGAGCAATCAGCCCCAGCATTTT. This sequence encodes CASSSIRGMSNQPQHF. V usage is TRBV27 and J usage is TRBJ1-5; 7 bases match TRBD1. Trimming cost V 4 bases and J 1 base; bases outside gene matches: 7. Germline CDR1 is MNHEY and CDR2 is SMNVEV (reference sequence). The CDR3 is made up of 16 amino acids.

This chain joins TRBV28 and TRBJ2-7, with D possibly being TRBD2 (6 bases). CDR1 MDHEN and CDR2 SYDVKM come from the germline V gene. The CDR3 totals 13 residues. V was cut by 6 bases and J by 6 bases, with 15 bases left in between. The CDR3 reads CASSAPRRGEQYF. CDR3 bases: TGTGCCAGCAGCGCCCCCAGGAGGGGCGAGCAGTACTTC.

The chain is built from TRBV25-1 and TRBJ2-4; TRBD2 might be the D (6 bases). Trimming pared 4 bases from V and 8 bases from J, leaving 21 bases between. In germline, CDR1 is MGHDK, CDR2 SYGVNS. The CDR3 runs 16 residues. This CDR3 reads CASSGSSGGVSYIQYF. As DNA, the CDR3 is TGTGCCAGCAGTGGTTCATCCGGCGGGGTTTCTTACATTCAGTACTTC.

The rearrangement links TRBV6-5 to TRBJ1-5; 8 nucleotides agree with TRBD1. Trimming at V came to 5 bases and at J to 4 bases, leaving 7 bases not matched to a gene. The CDR3 contains 15 residues. Germline V gene lookup returns CDR1 MNHEY and CDR2 SVGAGI. For the CDR3, the DNA is TGTGCCAGCAGTCCACAGGGGGATCTTAATCAGCCCCAGCATTTT. Protein product: CASSPQGDLNQPQHF.

This rearrangement joins TRBV10-3 to TRBJ2-2; 7 bases line up with TRBD2. The germline gives CDR1 ENHRY, CDR2 SYGVKD. The CDR3 spans 14 residues. The ends lost 4 bases at V and 3 bases at J; junction bases unmatched: 2. This chain's CDR3 is CAISGLADTGELFF. CDR3 bases: TGTGCCATCAGTGGACTAGCAGACACCGGGGAGCTGTTTTTT.